This T cell receptor beta chain emerged from a study of early T cells in non-severe SARS-CoV-2 infection. A single record per CDR3 protein comes from TCRdb applying MiXCR to the 5' RACE reads. Altogether roughly 28,000 distinct CDR3 sequences are present, about 5% being singletons, with the ten largest covering 0.8% to 1%. The sample holds a few counts of this clonotype. The sample consisted of whole blood. The clonotype was recovered from an adult who was a healthcare worker with PCR-confirmed SARS-CoV-2 infection or an uninfected control (not recorded which).

CDR3 region: CASRPKQGAGEQYF. The CDR3 region has the DNA TGTGCCAGCAGACCCAAACAGGGGGCGGGCGAGCAGTACTTC. The chain has TRBV7-2 and TRBJ2-7, with TRBD1 matching over 9 bases. Germline CDR1 and CDR2: SGHTA and FQGNSA. There are 14 residues in the CDR3. The V and J ends lost 6 bases and 6 bases, in that order; junction bases with no gene match: 9.